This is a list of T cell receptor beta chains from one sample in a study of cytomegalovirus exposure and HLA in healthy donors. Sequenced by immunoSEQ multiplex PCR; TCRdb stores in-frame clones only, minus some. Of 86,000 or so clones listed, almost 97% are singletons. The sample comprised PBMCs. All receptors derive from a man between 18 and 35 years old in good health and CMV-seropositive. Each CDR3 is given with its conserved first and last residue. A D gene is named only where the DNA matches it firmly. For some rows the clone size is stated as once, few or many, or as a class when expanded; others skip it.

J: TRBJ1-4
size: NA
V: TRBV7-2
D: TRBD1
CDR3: CASSLNGQGNEKLFF
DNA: TGTGCCAGCAGCTTAAACGGACAGGGAAATGAAAAACTGTTTTTT

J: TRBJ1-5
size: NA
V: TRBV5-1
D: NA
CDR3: CASSEGGGEGQPQHF
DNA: TGCGCCAGCAGCGAAGGCGGGGGGGAAGGTCAGCCCCAGCATTTT

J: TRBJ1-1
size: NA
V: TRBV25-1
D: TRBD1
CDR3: CASSTGGFDTEAFF
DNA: TGTGCCAGCAGTACAGGGGGCTTTGACACTGAAGCTTTCTTT

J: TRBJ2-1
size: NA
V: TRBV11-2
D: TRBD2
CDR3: CASSLWLAGGNEQFF
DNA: TGTGCCAGCAGCTTGTGGCTAGCGGGAGGTAATGAGCAGTTCTTC

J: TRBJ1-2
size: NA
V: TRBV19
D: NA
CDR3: CASSMSWTPGYTF
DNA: TGTGCCAGTAGTATGTCCTGGACTCCGGGCTACACCTTC

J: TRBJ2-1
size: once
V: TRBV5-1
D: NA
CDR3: CASSIIPGYGNEQFF
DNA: TGCGCCAGCAGCATAATCCCGGGGTACGGCAATGAGCAGTTCTTC

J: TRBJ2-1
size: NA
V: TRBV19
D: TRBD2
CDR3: CASSMGTSGRAENEQFF
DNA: TGTGCCAGTAGTATGGGGACTAGCGGGAGGGCCGAGAATGAGCAGTTCTTC

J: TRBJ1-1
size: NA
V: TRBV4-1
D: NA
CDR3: CASYSGRRGNTEAFF
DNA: TGCGCCAGCTACTCGGGGAGGAGGGGGAACACTGAAGCTTTCTTT

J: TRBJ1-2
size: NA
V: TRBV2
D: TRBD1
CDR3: CASVGGQAVYGYTF
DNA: TGTGCCAGCGTAGGAGGACAGGCGGTATATGGCTACACCTTC

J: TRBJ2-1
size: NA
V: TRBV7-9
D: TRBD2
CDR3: CASSLGSGSHEFF
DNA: TGTGCCAGCAGTTTGGGCAGCGGGAGCCATGAGTTCTTC

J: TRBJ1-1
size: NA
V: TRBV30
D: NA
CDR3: CAWRTQGSTAFF
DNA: TGTGCCTGGAGGACTCAGGGATCTACGGCTTTCTTT

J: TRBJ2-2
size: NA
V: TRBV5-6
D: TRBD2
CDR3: CASSSGLTNTGELFF
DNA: TGTGCCAGCAGCTCGGGACTAACGAACACCGGGGAGCTGTTTTTT

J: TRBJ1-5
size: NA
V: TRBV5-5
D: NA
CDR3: CASSGTDYNQPQHF
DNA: TGTGCCAGCAGCGGGACGGACTACAATCAGCCCCAGCATTTT

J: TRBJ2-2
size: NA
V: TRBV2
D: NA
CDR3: CASRATGRAGELFF
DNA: TGTGCCAGCAGAGCGACGGGAAGGGCCGGGGAGCTGTTTTTT

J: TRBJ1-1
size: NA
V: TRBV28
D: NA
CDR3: CASSGPTQGRAEAFF
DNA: TGTGCCAGCAGTGGACCAACACAGGGCCGGGCTGAAGCTTTCTTT

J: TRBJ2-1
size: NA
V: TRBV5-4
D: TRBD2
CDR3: CASHTPSGYNEQFF
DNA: TGTGCCAGCCACACCCCTAGCGGGTACAATGAGCAGTTCTTC

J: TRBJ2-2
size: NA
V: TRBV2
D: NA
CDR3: CASSSGSNTGELFF
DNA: TGTGCCAGCAGTAGCGGGTCTAACACCGGGGAGCTGTTTTTT

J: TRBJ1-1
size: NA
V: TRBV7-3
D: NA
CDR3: CASSFGFREIEAFF
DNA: TGTGCCAGCAGCTTCGGATTCCGGGAGATTGAAGCTTTCTTT

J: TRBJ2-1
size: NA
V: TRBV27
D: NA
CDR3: CASSLSLVGNEQFF
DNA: TGTGCCAGCAGTTTATCGCTAGTGGGTAATGAGCAGTTCTTC

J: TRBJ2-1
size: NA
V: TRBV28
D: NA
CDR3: CASSSTRGTGYNEQFF
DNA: TGTGCCAGCAGCTCGACCCGGGGGACGGGGTACAATGAGCAGTTCTTC

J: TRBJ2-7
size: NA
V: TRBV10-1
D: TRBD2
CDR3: CASSGTSGRFGSYEQYF
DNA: TGCGCCAGCAGCGGGACTAGCGGGAGGTTCGGATCCTACGAGCAGTACTTC

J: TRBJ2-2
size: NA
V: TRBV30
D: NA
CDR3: CAWRGSSNTGELFF
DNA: TGTGCCTGGAGGGGCAGCTCGAACACCGGGGAGCTGTTTTTT

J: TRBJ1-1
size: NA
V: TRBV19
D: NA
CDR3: CASNSGKTGGTEAFF
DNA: TGTGCCAGTAATAGCGGCAAGACGGGGGGTACTGAAGCTTTCTTT

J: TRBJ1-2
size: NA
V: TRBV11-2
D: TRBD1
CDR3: CASSTGQGPYGYTF
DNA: TGTGCCAGCAGCACCGGACAGGGCCCCTATGGCTACACCTTC

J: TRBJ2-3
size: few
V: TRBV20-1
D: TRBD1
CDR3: CSSQGTDTQYF
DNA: TGCAGTTCACAGGGGACAGATACGCAGTATTTT

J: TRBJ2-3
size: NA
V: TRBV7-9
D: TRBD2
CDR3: CASSWTSGRGDTQYF
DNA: TGTGCCAGCAGCTGGACTAGCGGGAGGGGAGATACGCAGTATTTT

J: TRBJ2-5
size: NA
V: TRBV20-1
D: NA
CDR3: CSARTGPAEYF
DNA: TGCAGTGCTAGAACTGGGCCAGCGGAGTACTTC

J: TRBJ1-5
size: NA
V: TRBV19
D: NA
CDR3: CASIAGEGQPQHF
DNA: TGTGCCAGTATTGCCGGGGAGGGGCAGCCCCAGCATTTT

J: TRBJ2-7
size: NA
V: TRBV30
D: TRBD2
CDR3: CAWKGAAGGPYEQYF
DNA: TGTGCCTGGAAAGGGGCCGCGGGAGGGCCCTACGAGCAGTACTTC